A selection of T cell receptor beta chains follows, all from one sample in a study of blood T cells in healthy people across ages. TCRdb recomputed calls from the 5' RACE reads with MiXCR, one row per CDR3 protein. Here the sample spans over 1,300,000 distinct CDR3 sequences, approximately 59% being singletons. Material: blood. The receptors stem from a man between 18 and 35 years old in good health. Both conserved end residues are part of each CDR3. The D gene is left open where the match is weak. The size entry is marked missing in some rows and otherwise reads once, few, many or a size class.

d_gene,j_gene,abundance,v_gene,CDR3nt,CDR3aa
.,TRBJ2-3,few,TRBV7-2,TGTGCCAGCAGCTTAGGCGTGGGGCCGATAATAAGAGATACGCAGTATTTT,CASSLGVGPIIRDTQYF
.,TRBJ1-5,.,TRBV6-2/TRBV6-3,TGTGCCAGCAGTTATCCCGCTTTGCAGCCCCAGCATTTT,CASSYPALQPQHF
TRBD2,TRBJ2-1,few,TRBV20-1,TGCAGTGCACAGATCACGGGAGGTGAGCAGTTCTTC,CSAQITGGEQFF
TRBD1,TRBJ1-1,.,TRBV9,TGTGCCAGCAGCCCCCGGGACAGGGGGCGGAACACTGAAGCTTTCTTT,CASSPRDRGRNTEAFF
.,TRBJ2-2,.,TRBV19,TGTGCCAGTAGTATCCTAGAAGCTCACACCGGGGAGCTGTTTTTT,CASSILEAHTGELFF
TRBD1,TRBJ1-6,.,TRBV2,TGTGCCAGCAGGGCACCGACAGGGGGCTCCTATAATTCACCCCTCCACTTT,CASRAPTGGSYNSPLHF
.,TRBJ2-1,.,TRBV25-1,TGTGCCAGCACCGGGCCAACCACGAATGAGCAGTTCTTC,CASTGPTTNEQFF
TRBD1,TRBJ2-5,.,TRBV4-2,TGTGCCAGCAGCCCAGTCAGGGGGCGTGAGACCCAGTACTTC,CASSPVRGRETQYF
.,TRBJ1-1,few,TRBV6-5,TGTGCCAGCTTTGTATCCAAGGGTTTAACTGAAGCTTTCTTT,CASFVSKGLTEAFF
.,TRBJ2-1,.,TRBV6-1,TGTGCCAGCAGTGAATCTGATAGCAGGGAGCAGTTCTTC,CASSESDSREQFF
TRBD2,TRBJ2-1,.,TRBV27,TGTGCCAGCACCTCCCCCCGAGGGATGGGGAGGGCCTACAATGAGCAGTTCTTC,CASTSPRGMGRAYNEQFF
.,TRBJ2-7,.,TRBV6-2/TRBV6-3,TGTGCCAGCAGTTACTCGTTAGGCCTGGGGGCCTACGAGCAGTACTTC,CASSYSLGLGAYEQYF
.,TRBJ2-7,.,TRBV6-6,TGTGCCAGCAGGCCCGGGGCGAGCTCCTACGAGCAGTACTTC,CASRPGASSYEQYF
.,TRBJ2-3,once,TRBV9,TGTGCCAGCAGCGATTTATTGTCGGATACGCAGTATTTT,CASSDLLSDTQYF
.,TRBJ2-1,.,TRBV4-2,TGTGCCAGCAGCCAAGAATCTAGCAGGTGGGGCAATGAGCAGTTCTTC,CASSQESSRWGNEQFF
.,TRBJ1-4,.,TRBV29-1,TGCAGCGTTGAAGGGTCGGGGAGTCCCGAAAAACTGTTTTTT,CSVEGSGSPEKLFF
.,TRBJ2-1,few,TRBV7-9,TGTGCCAGCAGCCCCCCGGCAGGGTCTGAGGAGCAGTTCTTC,CASSPPAGSEEQFF
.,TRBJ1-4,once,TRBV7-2,TGTGCCAGCAGCCCCTCAGTGGGCGGAGTACTGTTTTTT,CASSPSVGGVLFF
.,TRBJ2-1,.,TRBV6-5,TGTGCCAGCAGTTATAATCTCGGACCGCGTTTTAGTCCGTTCTTC,CASSYNLGPRFSPFF
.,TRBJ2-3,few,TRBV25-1,TGTGCCAGCAGTGAAAGTGTGAGGGGGGGCACAGATACGCAGTATTTT,CASSESVRGGTDTQYF
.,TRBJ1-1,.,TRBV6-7,TGTGCCAGCGGATACTTCCCGACAGACTCCGAAGATTTCTTT,CASGYFPTDSEDFF
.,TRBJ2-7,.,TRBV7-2,TGTGCCAGCAACCAGGTTGAAGAGCAGTACTTC,CASNQVEEQYF
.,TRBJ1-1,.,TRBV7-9,TGTGCCAGCAGCTTAGCACTGCACCGAGGGGCTTTCTTT,CASSLALHRGAFF
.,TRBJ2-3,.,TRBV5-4,TGTGCCAGCAGCAAACTTGGGCCGAAGACCGGGACAGATACGCAGTATTTT,CASSKLGPKTGTDTQYF
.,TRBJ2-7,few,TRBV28,TGTGCCAGCAGTTTAGGCAGGGGGGGGGACGAGCAGTACTTC,CASSLGRGGDEQYF
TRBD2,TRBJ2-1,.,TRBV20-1,TGCAGTGCTAGGATTCCTAGCGGGAGCTCCTACAATGAGCAGTTCTTC,CSARIPSGSSYNEQFF
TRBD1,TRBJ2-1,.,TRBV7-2,TGTGCCAGCAGCTTAGAGTGGACAGGGGGGAATGAGCAGTTCTTC,CASSLEWTGGNEQFF
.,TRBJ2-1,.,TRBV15,TGTGCCACCAGCAGAGATCACCCTAGAGCCCACAATGAGCAGTTCTTC,CATSRDHPRAHNEQFF
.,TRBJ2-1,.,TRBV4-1,TGCGCCAGCAGCCAAGTGATGGGTGAGCAGTTCTTC,CASSQVMGEQFF
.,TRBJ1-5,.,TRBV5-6,TGTGCCAGCAGCTCCTACAGGGCGAATCAGCCCCAGCATTTT,CASSSYRANQPQHF
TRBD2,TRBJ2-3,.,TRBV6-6,TGTGCCAGCACCAAGAGCATTGCGGGAGAATCCGATACGCAGTATTTT,CASTKSIAGESDTQYF
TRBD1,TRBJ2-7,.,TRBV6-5,TGTGCCAGCAGTCCCCCGACAGGGGAGGCCTACGAGCAGTACTTC,CASSPPTGEAYEQYF
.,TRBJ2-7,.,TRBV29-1,TGCAGCGTTGTATCGCGAACTGCCGAGCAGTACTTC,CSVVSRTAEQYF
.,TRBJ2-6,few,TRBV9,TGTGCCAGCAGCCCTACAGGATCCGCCAACGTCCTGACTTTC,CASSPTGSANVLTF
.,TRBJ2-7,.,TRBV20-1,TGCAGTGCTAGAGTCAACAGGGAGTACGAGCAGTACTTC,CSARVNREYEQYF
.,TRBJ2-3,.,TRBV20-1,TGCAGTGCTAATAGCGGACTCACAGATACGCAGTATTTT,CSANSGLTDTQYF
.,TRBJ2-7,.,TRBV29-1,TGCAGCGTTGCTACGGCGGCGGACTCCTACGAGCAGTACTTC,CSVATAADSYEQYF
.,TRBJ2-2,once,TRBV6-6,TGTGCCACCCATCGGGGTTCCGGGGAGCTGTTTTTT,CATHRGSGELFF
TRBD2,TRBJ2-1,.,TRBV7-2,TGTGCCAGCAGCTTTTTTGGCGGGAGGGCAAACTCTGAGCAGTTCTTC,CASSFFGGRANSEQFF
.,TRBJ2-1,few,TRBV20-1,TGCAGTGCTAAACCACTTCTGGGGCCTCGGTATGAGCAGTTCTTC,CSAKPLLGPRYEQFF